These 16 T cell receptor beta chains were sequenced from one sample in a study of neurological immune-mediated disorders. TCRdb re-derived calls from the 5' RACE reads in MiXCR, one entry per CDR3 protein. The sample carries about 27,000 distinct CDR3 sequences, around 20% recorded once. The sequenced sample was PBMCs. The receptors stem from an older woman in good health.

This clonotype was seen at least ten times. V usage is TRBV20-1 and J usage is TRBJ2-5; 10 positions match TRBD2. Germline trimming cut 6 bases from V and 5 bases from J; bases unmatched to any gene: 6. CDR1 and CDR2 (germline): DFQATT, SNEGSKA (reference sequence). The CDR3 runs to 13 residues. DNA for the CDR3: TGCAGTGCACCGGGACTAGCGAAGGAGACCCAGTACTTC. Translated: CSAPGLAKETQYF.

This clonotype was seen many times. V gene TRBV9 combines with J gene TRBJ2-1, with D perhaps given as TRBD1 or TRBD2 (5 bases each). Deletions cut 0 bases from V and 8 bases from J, with 15 bases between. Germline lookup yields CDR1 SGDLS and CDR2 YYNGEE. This CDR3 comprises 15 residues. In nucleotides, the CDR3 is TGTGCCAGCAGCGTAGGGGCGAAGCGAGGGGATGAGCAGTTCTTC. As protein: CASSVGAKRGDEQFF.

This clonotype was detected only a few times. The chain is built from TRBV12-3 or TRBV12-4 and TRBJ2-1, with TRBD2 matching over 10 bases. With V trimmed by 8 bases and J by 4 bases, 8 bases remained unmatched. CDR3 length: 15 residues. DNA of the CDR3: TGTGCCAGCTCATTAGCGGGAGGTTTATACAATGAGCAGTTCTTC. It translates to CASSLAGGLYNEQFF.

This clonotype was observed once. The chain employs TRBV5-1 and TRBJ2-1; D is unclear. The length of the CDR3 is 15 residues. V lost 2 bases and J 2 bases, leaving 11 bases between the germline ends. Germline CDR1 reads SGHRS; CDR2 reads YFSETQ. The CDR3 nucleotides read TGCGCCAGCAGCTTAGATTGGACCCCCTACAATGAGCAGTTCTTC. This codes for CASSLDWTPYNEQFF.

In this sample, this clonotype turned up many times. This chain uses TRBV5-1 with TRBJ1-6; possible D gene TRBD1, 5 bases. Trimming left V 3 bases short and J 10 bases short, with 14 bases between. The CDR3 length is 14 residues. Germline CDR1 reads SGHRS; CDR2 reads YFSETQ. The CDR3 nucleotides read TGCGCCAGCAGCTCTTCATGGGACGGATCACCCCTCCACTTT. This translates into CASSSSWDGSPLHF.

This clonotype was counted many times. The chain uses TRBV20-1 and TRBJ2-7, with TRBD2 as a possible D gene (5 bases). The CDR3 has 13 residues. V shed 5 bases and J shed 3 bases, with 14 bases lying between them. Germline V gene sequence: CDR1 DFQATT, CDR2 SNEGSKA (reference sequence). The CDR3 sequence: CSAPSRGYYEQYF. As DNA, the CDR3 is TGCAGTGCTCCATCCCGAGGGTACTACGAGCAGTACTTC.

This chain links TRBV28 with TRBJ2-5; D is perhaps TRBD1 or TRBD2 (6 bases each). This CDR3 region has 15 residues. In germline, CDR1 is MDHEN, CDR2 SYDVKM. V was shortened by 6 bases and J by 5 bases, with 19 bases between the two germline ends. The CDR3 is CASRGGVLRGETQYF. The DNA of the CDR3 is TGTGCCAGCAGGGGAGGAGTCCTAAGGGGGGAGACCCAGTACTTC.

Remarks on this clonotype: A much larger clone is a single base away; this may be a read error. The chain links TRBV5-1 to TRBJ2-5; D is possibly TRBD2 (5 bases). Deletions cut 4 bases from V and 4 bases from J, with 17 bases between. There are 15 residues in the CDR3. Germline CDR1 and CDR2: SGHRS and YFSETQ. The CDR3 coding sequence is TGCGCCAGCAGCAAAAGTTCCCTCCGGGGAGAGACCCAGTACTTC. Protein product: CASSKSSLRGETQYF.

In this sample, this clonotype is medium-sized. The V gene is TRBV4-1, the J gene TRBJ2-1; possible D gene TRBD2, 6 bases. The V end was cut by 1 base, the J end by 4 bases, with 14 bases between. This CDR3 spans 16 amino acids. Germline values: CDR1 MGHRA, CDR2 YSYEKL. CDR3 sequence: CASSQVRLAIYNEQFF. The CDR3 DNA follows: TGCGCCAGCAGCCAAGTCCGCCTAGCGATATACAATGAGCAGTTCTTC.

This clonotype was recorded at least ten times. This chain joins TRBV5-1 and TRBJ1-5, with no clear D. The CDR3 is 13 residues long. Germline V CDR1 and CDR2: SGHRS, YFSETQ. V was pared by 0 bases and J by 7 bases, with 8 bases between. In DNA form, the CDR3 reads TGCGCCAGCAGCTTGGGGGAAGGGCAGCCCCAGCATTTT. It yields the protein CASSLGEGQPQHF.

This clonotype was counted ten times or more. The chain links TRBV20-1 to TRBJ1-2, with D possibly matching TRBD1 (5 bases). Germline CDR1 is DFQATT and CDR2 is SNEGSKA (reference sequence). The CDR3 extends over 13 amino acids. The ends were cut back, 2 bases at V and 5 bases at J, with 12 bases in the middle. The DNA of the CDR3 is TGCAGTGCTAGAAGTCAGGCAGGGTATGGCTACACCTTC. Protein product: CSARSQAGYGYTF.

At least ten counts were recorded for this clonotype. The chain is built from TRBV3-1 and TRBJ2-3, with no clear D. The CDR3 consists of 13 residues. Trimming took 4 bases from V and 6 from J, leaving 11 bases between them. CDR1 and CDR2 from the germline V gene are LGHDT and YNNKEL (reference sequence). In DNA form, the CDR3 reads TGTGCCAGCAGCCCAACTACTATGGATACGCAGTATTTT. Translating gives CASSPTTMDTQYF.

This clonotype was observed a handful of times. The rearrangement uses TRBV7-2 and TRBJ1-6; 7 bases fit TRBD1. The CDR3 consists of 15 residues. The germline V gene has CDR1 SGHTA and CDR2 FQGNSA. V was clipped by 6 bases and J by 5 bases; unmatched bases: 7. In nucleotides, the CDR3 is TGTGCCAGCAGATATTGGACAGGAGATAATTCACCCCTCCACTTT. This sequence encodes CASRYWTGDNSPLHF.

This clonotype was seen many times. The V call is TRBV5-6, the J call TRBJ2-1, with D possibly matching TRBD1 (6 bases). Trimming cost V 4 bases and J 8 bases, with 28 bases left between them. Germline CDR1 and CDR2: SGHDT and YYEEEE. CDR3 length: 18 residues. In DNA, the CDR3 is TGTGCCAGCAGCATGACAGGCTATGGGCTCATATTCGCCGATGAGCAGTTCTTC. It yields the protein CASSMTGYGLIFADEQFF.

This clonotype was seen only a few times. The rearrangement joins TRBV6-4 to TRBJ2-1; 10 nucleotides match TRBD2. The germline V gene has CDR1 MRHNA and CDR2 SNTAGT. After removal of 6 bases from V and 8 bases from J, the junction contained 25 bases not matched to a gene. This CDR3 is built from 20 residues. The CDR3 spells CASRGGTGLARASLGDEQFF. The CDR3 DNA sequence: TGTGCCAGCAGAGGGGGCACGGGACTAGCGAGAGCCTCCCTGGGCGATGAGCAGTTCTTC.

This clonotype was seen many times. The rearrangement uses TRBV7-2 and TRBJ2-7; 8 nucleotides agree with TRBD1. The CDR3 has 14 amino acids. Germline V gene lookup returns CDR1 SGHTA and CDR2 FQGNSA. V was pared by 4 bases and J by 7 bases, with 9 bases of the junction left unmatched. The CDR3 DNA reads as TGTGCCAGCAGCTCTTCAAGACAGGGGTGGGAGCAGTACTTC. The encoded protein is CASSSSRQGWEQYF.